The 17 T cell receptor beta chains below were found in one sample sequenced in a study of OX40 agonist ivuxolimab in advanced cancers. The library was built by means of the immunoSEQ multiplex PCR assay. TCRdb mirrors the immuneACCESS table, restricted to in-frame sequences. Some clones are absent from its copies; in checked studies, under half trace to an unresolved V gene, and the reason for the others is unknown. The sample contains about 38,000 clones, roughly nine tenths of them found a single time. Clones ranked in the top ten supply around 43% of the sample. Specimen: CD4+ or CD8+ T cells sorted from blood, collected in a trial of the OX40 agonist ivuxolimab. These receptors were collected from an adult with an advanced solid tumor such as melanoma, head and neck, liver or kidney cancer.

The genes are TRBV11-2 and TRBJ2-1; the D is unclear. V shed 1 base and J shed 4 bases, with 2 bases lying between them. The CDR3 is made up of 12 amino acids. The V gene's germline CDR1 is SGHAT and CDR2 FQNNGV. In DNA form, the CDR3 reads TGTGCCAGCAGCTTAGGATACAATGAGCAGTTCTTC. Residues: CASSLGYNEQFF.

This rearrangement joins TRBV4-3 to TRBJ2-2; D remains ambiguous. Germline assignment: CDR1 LGHNA and CDR2 YSLEER. There are 12 residues in the CDR3. With 2 bases removed from V and 7 bases from J, the gap between germline ends came to 5 bases. The CDR3, as DNA: TGCGCCAGCAGCCAATTTGGCGGGGAGCTGTTTTTT. Protein product: CASSQFGGELFF.

The V gene is TRBV27, the J gene TRBJ2-4; TRBD1 aligns across 7 bases. This CDR3 contains 13 residues. CDR1 and CDR2 from the germline V gene are MNHEY and SMNVEV (reference sequence). Trimming cost V 5 bases and J 5 bases; bases outside gene matches: 3. CDR3 DNA: TGTGCCAGCAGTATAGGACAGGAAAACATTCAGTACTTC. Its translation is CASSIGQENIQYF.

The chain uses TRBV29-1 and TRBJ2-1; TRBD2 is a possible D gene (6 bases). There are 14 residues in the CDR3. Germline V gene data show CDR1 as SQVTM and CDR2 as ANQGSEA. The ends were cut back, 3 bases at V and 5 bases at J, with 14 bases in the middle. The CDR3 is CSVEARGAHNEQFF. The CDR3 nucleotides are TGCAGCGTTGAGGCCCGCGGGGCGCACAATGAGCAGTTCTTC.

The rearrangement joins TRBV7-6 to TRBJ2-7; D may correspond to TRBD1 or TRBD2 (5 bases each). V was trimmed by 0 bases and J by 1 base, leaving 16 bases between them. This CDR3 contains 17 residues. Germline V lookup: CDR1 SGHVS, CDR2 FNYEAQ. CDR3 residues: CASSLAAPGPISYEQYF. The CDR3 nucleotides read TGTGCCAGCAGCTTAGCCGCTCCGGGACCGATATCCTACGAGCAGTACTTC. Variable domain in full (rest from reference TRBV7-6 and TRBJ2-7): GAGVSQSPRYKVTKRGQDVALRCDPISGHVSLYWYRQALGQGPEFLTYFNYEAQQDKSGLPNDRFSAERPEGSISTLTIQRTEQRDSAMYRCASSLAAPGPISYEQYFGPGTRLTVT.

This rearrangement joins TRBV9 to TRBJ2-1, with 7 bases identical to TRBD1. The CDR3 is made up of 15 amino acids. V lost 4 bases, J lost 0 bases, and 4 bases stayed unmatched. Germline CDR1 reads SGDLS; CDR2 reads YYNGEE. The CDR3: CASSPGQSSYNEQFF. In DNA form, the CDR3 reads TGTGCCAGCAGCCCGGGACAGAGCTCCTACAATGAGCAGTTCTTC. Complete variable domain (other parts from reference TRBV9 and TRBJ2-1): DSGVTQTPKHLITATGQRVTLRCSPRSGDLSVYWYQQSLDQGLQFLIQYYNGEERAKGNILERFSAQQFPDLHSELNLSSLELGDSALYFCASSPGQSSYNEQFFGPGTRLTVL.

The genes are TRBV5-6 and TRBJ2-2; no clear D. Germline CDR1 SGHDT, CDR2 YYEEEE. Trimming stripped 0 bases from V and 6 bases from J, with 3 bases between. This CDR3 has 12 residues. Written as DNA, the CDR3 is TGTGCCAGCAGCTTGGGGTCCGGGGAGCTGTTTTTT. Translated: CASSLGSGELFF.

The V and J genes are TRBV7-6 and TRBJ2-1, with 8 positions matching TRBD2. Germline CDR1 and CDR2: SGHVS and FNYEAQ. The CDR3 consists of 15 residues. The V segment lost 3 bases and the J segment 4 bases; nucleotides outside the gene matches: 5. The CDR3 bases are TGTGCCAGCAGCTTGTTAGCGGGGCCTTACAATGAGCAGTTCTTC. Translated, it gives CASSLLAGPYNEQFF.

This rearrangement joins TRBV30 to TRBJ1-1, with D perhaps TRBD1 (5 bases). Germline V gives CDR1 GTSNPN, CDR2 SVGIG (reference sequence). There are 13 residues in the CDR3. V shed 3 bases and J shed 4 bases, with 12 bases lying between them. The CDR3 protein is CAWSFGGLTEAFF. CDR3 DNA sequence: TGTGCCTGGAGCTTCGGGGGACTCACTGAAGCTTTCTTT.

The CDR3 nucleotides are TGTGCCAGCACCCTTCGGGAGTTCTACGAGCAGTACTTC. It translates to CASTLREFYEQYF. This rearrangement joins TRBV6-1 to TRBJ2-7; perhaps TRBD2 as D (6 bases). CDR1 MNHNS and CDR2 SASEGT come from the germline V gene. V shed 7 bases and J shed 3 bases, with 13 bases lying between them. CDR3 length: 13 residues.

Here the CDR3 reads CASSLIVPSGGARDTQYF. CDR3 in DNA: TGTGCCAGCAGTTTAATCGTCCCAAGCGGGGGGGCTAGAGATACGCAGTATTTT. The gene calls are TRBV27 and TRBJ2-3, with TRBD2 matching 10 bases. V was pared by 2 bases and J by 5 bases, with 13 bases of the junction left unmatched. The CDR3 consists of 18 residues. Germline lookup yields CDR1 MNHEY and CDR2 SMNVEV (reference sequence).

The chain employs TRBV5-1 and TRBJ2-2; 13 nucleotides agree with TRBD2. The V segment lost 4 bases and the J segment 4 bases; nucleotides outside the gene matches: 10. Germline CDR1 is SGHRS and CDR2 is YFSETQ. This CDR3 region has 18 residues. The CDR3 DNA sequence: TGCGCCAGCAGCAGCGAACTAGCGGGGGGGCCTGGCACCGGGGAGCTGTTTTTT. This codes for CASSSELAGGPGTGELFF. Full variable domain (remainder filled in from reference TRBV5-1 and TRBJ2-2): KAGVTQTPRYLIKTRGQQVTLSCSPISGHRSVSWYQQTPGQGLQFLFEYFSETQRNKGNFPGRFSGRQFSNSRSEMNVSTLELGDSALYLCASSSELAGGPGTGELFFGEGSRLTVL.

This sequence joins TRBV5-1 and TRBJ2-3; 7 nucleotides agree with TRBD2. V lost 0 bases, J lost 1 base, and 2 bases stayed unmatched. This CDR3 has 15 residues. Per the germline V gene, CDR1 is SGHRS and CDR2 is YFSETQ. CDR3 nucleotides: TGCGCCAGCAGCTTGGAGGCGGGGGGCACAGATACGCAGTATTTT. The encoded protein is CASSLEAGGTDTQYF.

The V call is TRBV9, the J call TRBJ2-2; no clear D. Germline V lookup: CDR1 SGDLS, CDR2 YYNGEE. V dropped 6 bases and J dropped 1 base, with 7 bases sitting between them. The CDR3 has 13 residues. CDR3 bases: TGTGCCAGCACTTACGGGAACACCGGGGAGCTGTTTTTT. It encodes CASTYGNTGELFF. The full variable domain, in which reference TRBV9 and TRBJ2-2 provide the parts outside the CDR3, is DSGVTQTPKHLITATGQRVTLRCSPRSGDLSVYWYQQSLDQGLQFLIQYYNGEERAKGNILERFSAQQFPDLHSELNLSSLELGDSALYFCASTYGNTGELFFGEGSRLTVL.

The chain joins TRBV7-6 to TRBJ2-2; D uncertain. CDR3 length: 13 amino acids. Germline V lookup: CDR1 SGHVS, CDR2 FNYEAQ. The CDR3 spells CAMKGPSTGELFF. In nucleotides, the CDR3 is TGTGCGATGAAAGGGCCAAGCACCGGGGAGCTGTTTTTT.

With respect to this clone: The same CDR3 also results from other DNA sequences found in this sample. The gene calls are TRBV27 and TRBJ1-2; 8 nucleotides agree with TRBD1. CDR1 MNHEY and CDR2 SMNVEV come from the germline V gene (reference sequence). CDR3 length: 15 residues. V lost 4 bases to trimming and J lost 7 bases; unmatched junction nucleotides: 11. CDR3 sequence: CASSSFLGQGGGYTF. Written as DNA, the CDR3 is TGTGCCAGCAGTTCTTTTCTCGGACAGGGCGGTGGCTACACCTTC.

This chain uses TRBV9 with TRBJ2-7, with a weak D call TRBD1 (6 bases). Trimming left V 2 bases short and J 4 bases short, with 10 bases between. This CDR3 contains 13 residues. The V gene's germline CDR1 is SGDLS and CDR2 YYNGEE. CDR3: CASSVGTSYEQYF. In nucleotides, the CDR3 is TGTGCCAGCAGCGTGGGGACATCTTACGAGCAGTACTTC.